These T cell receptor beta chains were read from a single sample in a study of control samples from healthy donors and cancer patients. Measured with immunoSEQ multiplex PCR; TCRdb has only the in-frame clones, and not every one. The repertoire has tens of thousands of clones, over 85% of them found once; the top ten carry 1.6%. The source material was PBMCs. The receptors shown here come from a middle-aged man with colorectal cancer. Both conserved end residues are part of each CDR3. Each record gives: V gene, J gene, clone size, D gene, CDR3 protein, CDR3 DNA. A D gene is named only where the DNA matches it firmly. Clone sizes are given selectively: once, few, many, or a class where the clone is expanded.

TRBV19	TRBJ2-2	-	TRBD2	CASTAGVSGELFF	TGTGCCAGTACAGCGGGAGTGAGCGGGGAGCTGTTTTTT
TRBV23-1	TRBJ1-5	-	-	CASSGPPGNQPQHF	TGCGCCAGCAGTGGACCCCCTGGGAATCAGCCCCAGCATTTT
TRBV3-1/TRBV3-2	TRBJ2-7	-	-	CASSPTDRRYEQYF	TGTGCCAGCAGCCCCACCGACAGAAGGTACGAGCAGTACTTC
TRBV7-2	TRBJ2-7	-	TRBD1	CASSFQGVGEQYF	TGTGCCAGTTCTTTTCAGGGGGTTGGCGAGCAGTACTTC
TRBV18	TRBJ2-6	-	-	CASSPQTLSGANVLTF	TGTGCCAGCTCACCACAGACACTCTCTGGGGCCAACGTCCTGACTTTC
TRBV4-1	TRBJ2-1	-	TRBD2	CASSRKVVAGGYNEQFF	TGCGCCAGCAGCCGGAAGGTTGTGGCGGGAGGCTACAATGAGCAGTTCTTC
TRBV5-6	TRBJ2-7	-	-	CASSDYRDSSYEQYF	TGTGCCAGCAGCGACTACCGGGACTCTTCCTACGAGCAGTACTTC
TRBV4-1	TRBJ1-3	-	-	CASSGRAAGNTIYF	TGCGCCAGCAGCGGGAGGGCCGCTGGAAACACCATATATTTT
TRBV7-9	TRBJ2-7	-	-	CASSFLSYEQYF	TGTGCCAGCAGCTTCCTGAGCTACGAGCAGTACTTC
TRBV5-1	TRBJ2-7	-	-	CASSFNRVGEQYF	TGCGCCAGCAGCTTTAACAGGGTGGGCGAGCAGTACTTC
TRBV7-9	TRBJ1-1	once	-	CASSLSSGWSTEAFF	TGTGCCAGCAGCTTATCGTCAGGGTGGAGCACTGAAGCTTTCTTT
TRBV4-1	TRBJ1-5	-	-	CASSQERGYQPQHF	TGCGCCAGCAGCCAAGAAAGGGGGTACCAGCCCCAGCATTTT
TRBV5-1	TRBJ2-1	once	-	CASSQTSNYNEQFF	TGCGCCAGCAGCCAAACTAGTAACTACAATGAGCAGTTCTTC
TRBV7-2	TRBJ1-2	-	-	CASSLGRGTTYGYTF	TGTGCCAGCAGCTTAGGGCGGGGGACGACCTATGGCTACACCTTC
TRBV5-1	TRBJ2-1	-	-	CASSSSPGTRAYNEQFF	TGCGCCAGCAGCTCGAGTCCCGGGACGAGGGCCTACAATGAGCAGTTCTTC
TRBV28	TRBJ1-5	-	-	CATHRDILYSNQPQHF	TGTGCCACCCACCGGGACATACTTTATAGCAATCAGCCCCAGCATTTT